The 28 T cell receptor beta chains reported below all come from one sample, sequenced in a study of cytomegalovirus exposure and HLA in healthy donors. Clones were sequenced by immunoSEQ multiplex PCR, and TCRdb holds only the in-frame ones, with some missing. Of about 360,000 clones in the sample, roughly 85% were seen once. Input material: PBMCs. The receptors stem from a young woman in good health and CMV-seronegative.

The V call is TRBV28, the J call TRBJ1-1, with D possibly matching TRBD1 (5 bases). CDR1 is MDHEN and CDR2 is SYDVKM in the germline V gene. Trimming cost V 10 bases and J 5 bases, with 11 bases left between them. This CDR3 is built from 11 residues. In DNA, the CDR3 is TGTGCCATCCGGGCAGGGACTGAAGCTTTCTTT. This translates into CAIRAGTEAFF.

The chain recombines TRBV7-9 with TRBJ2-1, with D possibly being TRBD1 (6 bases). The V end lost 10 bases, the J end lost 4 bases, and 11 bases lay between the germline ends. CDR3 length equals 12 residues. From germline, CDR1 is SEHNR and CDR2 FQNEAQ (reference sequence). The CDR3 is CAMAQGYNEQFF. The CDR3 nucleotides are TGTGCCATGGCACAGGGTTACAATGAGCAGTTCTTC.

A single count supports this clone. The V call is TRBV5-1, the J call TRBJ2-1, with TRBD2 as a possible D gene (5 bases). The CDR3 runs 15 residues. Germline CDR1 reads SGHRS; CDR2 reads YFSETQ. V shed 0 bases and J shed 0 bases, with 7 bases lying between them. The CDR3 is CASSLGADSYNEQFF. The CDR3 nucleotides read TGCGCCAGCAGCTTGGGAGCGGACTCCTACAATGAGCAGTTCTTC.

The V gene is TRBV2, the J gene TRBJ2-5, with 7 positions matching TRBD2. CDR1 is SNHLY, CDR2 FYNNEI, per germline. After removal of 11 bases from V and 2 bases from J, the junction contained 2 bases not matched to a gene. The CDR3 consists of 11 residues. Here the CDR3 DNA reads TGTGCCGTGGGACTACAAGAGACCCAGTACTTC. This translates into CAVGLQETQYF.

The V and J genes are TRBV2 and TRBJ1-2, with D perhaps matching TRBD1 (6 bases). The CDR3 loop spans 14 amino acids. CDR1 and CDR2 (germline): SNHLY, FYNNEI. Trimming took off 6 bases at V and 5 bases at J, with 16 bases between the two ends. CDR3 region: CASRSRTATYGYTF. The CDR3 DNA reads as TGTGCCAGCAGGTCGAGGACAGCTACTTATGGCTACACCTTC.

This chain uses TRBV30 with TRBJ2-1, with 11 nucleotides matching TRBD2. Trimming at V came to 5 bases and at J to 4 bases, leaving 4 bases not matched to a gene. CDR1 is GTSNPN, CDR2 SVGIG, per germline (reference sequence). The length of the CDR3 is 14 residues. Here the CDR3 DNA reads TGTGCCTGGGCTAGCGGGAGGACATACAATGAGCAGTTCTTC. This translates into CAWASGRTYNEQFF.

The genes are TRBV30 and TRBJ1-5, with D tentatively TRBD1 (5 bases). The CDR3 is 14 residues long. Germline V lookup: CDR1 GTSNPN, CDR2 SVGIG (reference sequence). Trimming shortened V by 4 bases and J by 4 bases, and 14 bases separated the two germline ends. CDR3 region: CAWTNTGINQPQHF. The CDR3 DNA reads TGTGCCTGGACGAATACAGGAATAAATCAGCCCCAGCATTTT.

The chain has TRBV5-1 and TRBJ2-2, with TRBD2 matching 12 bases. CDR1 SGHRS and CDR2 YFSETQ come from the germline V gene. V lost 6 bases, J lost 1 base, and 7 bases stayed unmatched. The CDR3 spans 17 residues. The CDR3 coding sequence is TGCGCCAGCACCACGACTAGCGGGGGCGGGAACACCGGGGAGCTGTTTTTT. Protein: CASTTTSGGGNTGELFF.

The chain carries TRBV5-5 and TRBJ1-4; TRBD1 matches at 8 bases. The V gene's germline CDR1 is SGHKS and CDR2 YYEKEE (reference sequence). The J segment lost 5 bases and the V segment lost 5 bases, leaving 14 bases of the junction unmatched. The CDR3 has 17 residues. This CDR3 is CASRSGGEIQSNEKLFF. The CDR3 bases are TGTGCCAGCAGATCAGGGGGCGAGATCCAGTCGAATGAAAAACTGTTTTTT.

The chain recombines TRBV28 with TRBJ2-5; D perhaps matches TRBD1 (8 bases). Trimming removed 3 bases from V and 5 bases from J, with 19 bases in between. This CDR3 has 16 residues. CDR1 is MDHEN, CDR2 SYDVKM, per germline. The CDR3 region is CASSFLPRGRGETQYF. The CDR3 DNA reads TGTGCCAGCAGTTTCCTCCCCAGGGGGCGGGGGGAGACCCAGTACTTC.

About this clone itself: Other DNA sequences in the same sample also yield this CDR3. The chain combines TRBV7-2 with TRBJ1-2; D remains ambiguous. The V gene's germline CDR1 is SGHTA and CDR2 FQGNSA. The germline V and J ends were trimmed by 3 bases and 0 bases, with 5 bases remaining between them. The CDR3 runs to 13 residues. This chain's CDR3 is CASSLGTNYGYTF. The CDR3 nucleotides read TGTGCCAGCAGCTTGGGCACTAACTATGGCTACACCTTC.

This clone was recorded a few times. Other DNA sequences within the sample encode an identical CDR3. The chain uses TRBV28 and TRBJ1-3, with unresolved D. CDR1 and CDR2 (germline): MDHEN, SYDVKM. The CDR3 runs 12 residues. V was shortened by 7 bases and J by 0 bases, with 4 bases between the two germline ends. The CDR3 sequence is CASTLSGNTIYF. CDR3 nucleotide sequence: TGTGCCAGCACCCTCTCTGGAAACACCATATATTTT.

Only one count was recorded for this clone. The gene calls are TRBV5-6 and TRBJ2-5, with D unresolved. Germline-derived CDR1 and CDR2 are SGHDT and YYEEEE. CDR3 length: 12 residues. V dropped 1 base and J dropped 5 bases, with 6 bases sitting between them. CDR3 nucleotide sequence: TGTGCCAGCAGCTTGTTGTATGAGACCCAGTACTTC. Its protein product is CASSLLYETQYF.

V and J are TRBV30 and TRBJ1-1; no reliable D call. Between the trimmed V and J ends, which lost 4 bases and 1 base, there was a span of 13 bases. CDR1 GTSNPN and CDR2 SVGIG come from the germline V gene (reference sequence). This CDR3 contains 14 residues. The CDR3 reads CAWIRGGGNTEAFF. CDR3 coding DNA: TGTGCCTGGATACGGGGAGGCGGGAACACTGAAGCTTTCTTT.

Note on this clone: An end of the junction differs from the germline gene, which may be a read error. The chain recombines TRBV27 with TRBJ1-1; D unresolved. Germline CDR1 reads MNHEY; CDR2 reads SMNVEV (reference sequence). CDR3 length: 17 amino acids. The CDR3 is CASSSRITIRMNTKAFF. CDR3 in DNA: TGTGCCAGCAGTTCCCGAATTACTATCAGAATGAACACTAAAGCTTTCTTT.

The CDR3 nucleotides read TGTGCCAGCAGCTTAGAGCGGCAGTTAGGCTCCGAGCAGTACTTC. It translates to CASSLERQLGSEQYF. The gene calls are TRBV7-9 and TRBJ2-7, with a weak D call TRBD2 (5 bases). The CDR3 is made up of 15 amino acids. The germline V gene encodes CDR1 SEHNR and CDR2 FQNEAQ (reference sequence). V lost 1 base, J lost 6 bases, and 16 bases lay in between.

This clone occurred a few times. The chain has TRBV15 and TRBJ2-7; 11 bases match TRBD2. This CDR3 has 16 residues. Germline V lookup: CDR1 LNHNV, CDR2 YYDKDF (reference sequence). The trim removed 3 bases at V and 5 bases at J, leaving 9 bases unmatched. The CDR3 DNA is TGTGCCACCAGCAGGGATACTAGCGGGAGTGATCACGAGCAGTACTTC. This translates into CATSRDTSGSDHEQYF.

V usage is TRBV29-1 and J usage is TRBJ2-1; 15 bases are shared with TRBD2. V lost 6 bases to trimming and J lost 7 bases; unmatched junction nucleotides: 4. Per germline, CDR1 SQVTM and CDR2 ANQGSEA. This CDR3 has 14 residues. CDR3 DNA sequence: TGCAGCGTAGACGGGACTAGCGGGAGGAATGAGCAGTTCTTC. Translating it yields CSVDGTSGRNEQFF.

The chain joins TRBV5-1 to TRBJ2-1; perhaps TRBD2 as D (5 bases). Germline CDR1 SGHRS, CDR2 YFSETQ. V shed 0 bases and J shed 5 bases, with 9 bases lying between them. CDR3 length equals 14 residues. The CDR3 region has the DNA TGCGCCAGCAGCTTGGTGTACGGGAACAATGAGCAGTTCTTC. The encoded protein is CASSLVYGNNEQFF. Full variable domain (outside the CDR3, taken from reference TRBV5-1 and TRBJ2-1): KAGVTQTPRYLIKTRGQQVTLSCSPISGHRSVSWYQQTPGQGLQFLFEYFSETQRNKGNFPGRFSGRQFSNSRSEMNVSTLELGDSALYLCASSLVYGNNEQFFGPGTRLTVL.

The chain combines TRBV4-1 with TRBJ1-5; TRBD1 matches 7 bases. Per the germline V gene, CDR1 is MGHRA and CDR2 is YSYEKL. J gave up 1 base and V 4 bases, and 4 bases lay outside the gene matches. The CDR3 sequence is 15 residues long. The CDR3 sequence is CASSPGQASNQPQHF. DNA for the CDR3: TGCGCCAGCAGCCCCGGACAGGCCAGCAATCAGCCCCAGCATTTT.

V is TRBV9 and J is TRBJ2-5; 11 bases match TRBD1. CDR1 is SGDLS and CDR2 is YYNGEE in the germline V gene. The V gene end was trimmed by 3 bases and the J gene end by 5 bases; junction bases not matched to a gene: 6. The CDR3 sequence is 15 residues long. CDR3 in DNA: TGTGCCAGCAGCGGACGGACAGGGGGCCGGGAGACCCAGTACTTC. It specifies CASSGRTGGRETQYF.

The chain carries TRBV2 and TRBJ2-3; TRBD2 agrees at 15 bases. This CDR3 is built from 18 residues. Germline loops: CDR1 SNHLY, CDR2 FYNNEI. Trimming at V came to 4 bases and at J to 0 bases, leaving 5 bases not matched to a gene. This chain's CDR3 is CASSAGTSGGTSTDTQYF. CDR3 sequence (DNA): TGTGCCAGCAGTGCCGGGACTAGCGGGGGGACTAGCACAGATACGCAGTATTTT.

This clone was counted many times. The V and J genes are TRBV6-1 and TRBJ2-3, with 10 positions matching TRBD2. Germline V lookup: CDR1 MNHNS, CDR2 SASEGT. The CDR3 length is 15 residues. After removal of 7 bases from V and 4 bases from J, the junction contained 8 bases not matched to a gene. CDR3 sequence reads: CASTQRGGTSDTQYF. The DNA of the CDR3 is TGTGCCAGCACCCAGCGGGGGGGCACTTCAGATACGCAGTATTTT.

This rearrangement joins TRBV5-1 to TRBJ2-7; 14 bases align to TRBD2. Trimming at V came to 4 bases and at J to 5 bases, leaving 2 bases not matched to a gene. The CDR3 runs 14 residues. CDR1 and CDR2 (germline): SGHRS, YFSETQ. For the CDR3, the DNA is TGCGCCAGCAGCAGGGGACTAGCGGGGGACGAGCAGTACTTC. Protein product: CASSRGLAGDEQYF.

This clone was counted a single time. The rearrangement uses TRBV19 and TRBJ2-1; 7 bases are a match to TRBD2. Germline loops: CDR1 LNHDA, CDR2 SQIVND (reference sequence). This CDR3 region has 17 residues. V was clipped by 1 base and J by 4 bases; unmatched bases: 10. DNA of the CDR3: TGTGCCAGTAGTATAGCGACGACTAGCCCTACGTACAATGAGCAGTTCTTC. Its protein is CASSIATTSPTYNEQFF.

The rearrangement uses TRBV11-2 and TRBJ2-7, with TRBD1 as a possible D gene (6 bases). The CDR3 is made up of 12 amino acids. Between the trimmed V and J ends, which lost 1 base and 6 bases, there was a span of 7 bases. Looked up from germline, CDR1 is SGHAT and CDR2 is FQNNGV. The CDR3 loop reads CASSLGQAEQYF. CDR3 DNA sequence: TGTGCCAGCAGCTTAGGACAGGCCGAGCAGTACTTC.

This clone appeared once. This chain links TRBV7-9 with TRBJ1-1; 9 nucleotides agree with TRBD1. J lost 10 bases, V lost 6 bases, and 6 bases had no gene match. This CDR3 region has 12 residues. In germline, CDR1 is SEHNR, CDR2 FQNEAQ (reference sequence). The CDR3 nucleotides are TGTGCCAGCAGTCTCGGGACAGGGCCAGCTTTCTTT. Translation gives CASSLGTGPAFF.

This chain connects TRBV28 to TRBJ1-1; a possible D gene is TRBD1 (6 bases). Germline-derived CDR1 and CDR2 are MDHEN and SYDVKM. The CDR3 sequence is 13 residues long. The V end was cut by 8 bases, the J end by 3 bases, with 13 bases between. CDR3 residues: CASSRGSHTEAFF. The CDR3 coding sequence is TGTGCCAGCTCCAGGGGAAGTCACACTGAAGCTTTCTTT.